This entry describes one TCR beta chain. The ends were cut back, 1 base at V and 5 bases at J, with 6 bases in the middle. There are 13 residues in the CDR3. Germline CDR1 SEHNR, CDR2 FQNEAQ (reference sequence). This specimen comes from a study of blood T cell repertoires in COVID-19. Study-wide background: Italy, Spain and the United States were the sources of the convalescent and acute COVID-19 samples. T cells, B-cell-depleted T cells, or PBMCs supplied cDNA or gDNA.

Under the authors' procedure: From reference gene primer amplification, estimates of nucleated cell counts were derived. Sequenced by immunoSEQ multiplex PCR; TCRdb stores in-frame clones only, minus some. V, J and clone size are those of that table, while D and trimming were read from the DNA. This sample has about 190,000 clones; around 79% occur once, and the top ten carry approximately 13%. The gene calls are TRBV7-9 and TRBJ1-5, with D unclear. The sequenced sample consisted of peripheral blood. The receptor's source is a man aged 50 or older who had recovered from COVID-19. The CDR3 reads CASSLGEDQPQHF. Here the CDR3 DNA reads TGTGCCAGCAGCTTAGGAGAAGATCAGCCCCAGCATTTT.